This record looks at one TCR beta chain sequence and its context. Antigen specificity is unknown. The data stem from a study of cytomegalovirus exposure and HLA in healthy donors. Study results and caveats: In an earlier analysis, productive rearrangement rates for most beta V segments clustered near 87% or 30%. With high specificity and sensitivity, the classifier reportedly diagnosed cytomegalovirus status. Cytomegalovirus association was assigned to 170 or so TCR beta chains.

Germline-derived CDR1 and CDR2 are MDHEN and SYDVKM. The CDR3 extends over 15 amino acids. Germline trimming cut 6 bases from V and 0 bases from J; bases unmatched to any gene: 5. In the PCR, 60 Vbeta and 13 Jbeta primers were used. The repertoire was sequenced with immunoSEQ multiplex PCR; TCRdb's copy has only in-frame clones and lacks some. The data contain about 140,000 clones, more than 75% of them singletons. The V call is TRBV28, the J call TRBJ1-5; 7 nucleotides align to TRBD1. Input material: PBMCs. The sequence was collected from a man aged 40-50 years in good health and CMV-seronegative. The DNA of the CDR3 is TGTGCCAGCAGGCTACAGGGGTATAGCAATCAGCCCCAGCATTTT. It translates to CASRLQGYSNQPQHF.